These T cell receptor beta chains were read from a single sample in a study of shared clonotypes between healthy human individuals. Clones were read by immunoSEQ multiplex PCR, and TCRdb kept only the in-frame ones, dropping some. Among around 2,000,000 clones, about 95% were seen once, and the ten largest hold 1% to 1.5%. What was sequenced was naive CD8+ T cells sorted from blood. Receptors were obtained from a man between 18 and 35 years old in good health. The CDR3 runs from the conserved cysteine through the conserved F or W. The D gene is left open where the match is weak. Size is omitted from some rows. Given values are once, few, many or a class for expanded clones.

clone size: NA; V gene: TRBV12-2; D gene: NA; J gene: TRBJ1-1; CDR3 protein: CASRLAWESLNTEAFF; CDR3 DNA: TGTGCAAGTCGCTTAGCGTGGGAATCCCTGAACACTGAAGCTTTCTTT
clone size: NA; V gene: TRBV28; D gene: NA; J gene: TRBJ2-5; CDR3 protein: CASSLHRDTLQETQYF; CDR3 DNA: TGTGCCAGCAGTTTACACCGGGACACCCTCCAAGAGACCCAGTACTTC
clone size: once; V gene: TRBV7-2; D gene: NA; J gene: TRBJ1-5; CDR3 protein: CASSFDRYSNQPQHF; CDR3 DNA: TGTGCCAGCAGCTTCGATAGATATAGCAATCAGCCCCAGCATTTT
clone size: NA; V gene: TRBV7-9; D gene: NA; J gene: TRBJ2-7; CDR3 protein: CASSPPKWQGGDEQYF; CDR3 DNA: TGTGCCAGCAGCCCGCCGAAGTGGCAGGGAGGTGACGAGCAGTACTTC
clone size: NA; V gene: TRBV4-3; D gene: NA; J gene: TRBJ1-1; CDR3 protein: CASSQDLEGLNTEAFF; CDR3 DNA: TGCGCCAGCAGCCAAGATCTGGAGGGTTTGAACACTGAAGCTTTCTTT
clone size: NA; V gene: TRBV11-2; D gene: NA; J gene: TRBJ2-7; CDR3 protein: CASIGRGLEQYF; CDR3 DNA: TGTGCCAGCATCGGCCGGGGGCTCGAGCAGTACTTC
clone size: NA; V gene: TRBV27; D gene: TRBD2; J gene: TRBJ2-1; CDR3 protein: CASSERGVYNEQFF; CDR3 DNA: TGTGCCAGCAGCGAGCGGGGAGTGTACAATGAGCAGTTCTTC
clone size: NA; V gene: TRBV15; D gene: NA; J gene: TRBJ1-1; CDR3 protein: CATSRGPEDTEAFF; CDR3 DNA: TGTGCCACCAGCAGAGGCCCAGAGGACACTGAAGCTTTCTTT
clone size: NA; V gene: TRBV5-3; D gene: TRBD2; J gene: TRBJ2-7; CDR3 protein: CARSLAPLAGVKSYEQYF; CDR3 DNA: TGTGCCAGAAGCTTGGCCCCTTTAGCGGGAGTTAAGTCCTACGAGCAGTACTTC
clone size: NA; V gene: TRBV12-5; D gene: TRBD1; J gene: TRBJ1-1; CDR3 protein: CASGQDRGKRENTEAFF; CDR3 DNA: TGTGCTAGTGGCCAAGACAGGGGGAAGAGAGAGAACACTGAAGCTTTCTTT
clone size: NA; V gene: TRBV4-3; D gene: NA; J gene: TRBJ2-7; CDR3 protein: CASSQATALEFSYEQYF; CDR3 DNA: TGCGCCAGCAGCCAAGCCACAGCCTTGGAGTTCTCCTACGAGCAGTACTTC
clone size: NA; V gene: TRBV6-6; D gene: NA; J gene: TRBJ1-6; CDR3 protein: CASSLGVPLHF; CDR3 DNA: TGTGCCAGCAGTCTGGGTGTTCCCCTCCACTTT
clone size: NA; V gene: TRBV7-9; D gene: NA; J gene: TRBJ2-4; CDR3 protein: CASSISGENIQYF; CDR3 DNA: TGTGCCAGCAGCATATCCGGGGAGAACATTCAGTACTTC
clone size: NA; V gene: TRBV27; D gene: NA; J gene: TRBJ2-5; CDR3 protein: CASSLFGRETQYF; CDR3 DNA: TGTGCCAGCAGTTTATTTGGTAGAGAGACCCAGTACTTC
clone size: NA; V gene: TRBV11-2; D gene: NA; J gene: TRBJ2-7; CDR3 protein: CASSLLAPGRAPIYEQYF; CDR3 DNA: TGTGCCAGCAGCTTATTAGCCCCAGGCAGGGCCCCTATCTACGAGCAGTACTTC
clone size: NA; V gene: TRBV2; D gene: NA; J gene: TRBJ2-5; CDR3 protein: CASTGETQYF; CDR3 DNA: TGTGCCAGCACAGGAGAGACCCAGTACTTC
clone size: once; V gene: TRBV4-1; D gene: NA; J gene: TRBJ1-2; CDR3 protein: CASSQDPQGTLGFDGYTF; CDR3 DNA: TGCGCCAGCAGCCAAGACCCGCAGGGTACCCTCGGTTTCGATGGCTACACCTTC